This TCR beta chain was observed in a study of blood T cell repertoires in COVID-19 (dated by TCRdb to the early 2020s). In the study overall: Samples covering the acute and convalescent phases of COVID-19 were provided by collaborators in the United States, Italy and Spain. Sample metadata almost always included a de-identified subject ID, COVID-19 status, age in years and sex. The repertoires were released in a freely available public database meant as a resource for research on the immune response to SARS-CoV-2. The prospective study material was composed of cDNA or gDNA derived from T cells, B-cell-depleted T cells, or PBMCs. The dataset comprised deeply sampled blood TCRbeta repertoires from subjects exposed to, actively infected with, or recovered from COVID-19. The samples were drawn from two sources: the first 160 participants of the ongoing ImmuneRACE study, and 950 to 1,500 subjects contributed by 6 global collaborators. Where available, HLA class I and class II types were taken from metadata supplied by the sample provider and were not determined by assay-based typing. The paper's findings and limits, for the study overall: Clinical and demographic metadata were provided uncurated, with the amount varying by source and participant.

For this clone: The antigen it binds to is not known. It has no much larger one-base neighbor in the sample; base qualities were not kept.

TCRbeta CDR3 regions were amplified from genomic DNA by means of the immunoSEQ Assay, a bias-controlled multiplex PCR. As for how the authors treated the data: Within the assay, amplification of reference gene primers was used to estimate how many nucleated cells each sample contained. To quantify the absolute abundance of each unique TCRbeta CDR3 rearrangement, sequence reads were collapsed and filtered. For each sample, productive Simpson clonality was calculated as the square root of Simpson's diversity index over productive rearrangements. The source is immuneACCESS, and TCRdb retained only in-frame sequences with V and J called. Part of the clones is not carried over; for the studies checked, unresolved V genes explain less than half of this, and the remainder is unexplained. V and J calls plus clone size are reproduced from that table; the DNA served to infer D and trimming. The sample contains 15,000 to 18,000 clones, 86% of them found a single time. Of the sample, approximately 51% is held by the ten largest clones.

In the germline V gene, CDR1 corresponds to SGHDT and CDR2 to YYEEEE. Ends trimmed: V by 4 bases, J by 2 bases; bases unmatched to a gene: 5. From the cysteine up to the phenylalanine, the CDR3 has a length of 14 residues. Only the CDR3 portion is preserved as DNA: 42 bases, with reading frame beginning at the first base. Each collaborating institution followed its own protocols to collect whole blood in K2EDTA tubes. Collaborator samples were shipped for TCRbeta analysis as frozen whole blood, isolated PBMCs, or DNA extracted from either sample type. The chain joins TRBV5-6 to TRBJ2-7; a stretch of 8 junction bases matches TRBD1. This sequence was found in a man aged 55-75 years with acute or convalescent COVID-19. The source material was peripheral blood. At the DNA level, the sequence is TGTGCCAGCAGCCCCGACAGGGGCGCCTACGAGCAGTACTTC. Its translation reads: CASSPDRGAYEQYF.